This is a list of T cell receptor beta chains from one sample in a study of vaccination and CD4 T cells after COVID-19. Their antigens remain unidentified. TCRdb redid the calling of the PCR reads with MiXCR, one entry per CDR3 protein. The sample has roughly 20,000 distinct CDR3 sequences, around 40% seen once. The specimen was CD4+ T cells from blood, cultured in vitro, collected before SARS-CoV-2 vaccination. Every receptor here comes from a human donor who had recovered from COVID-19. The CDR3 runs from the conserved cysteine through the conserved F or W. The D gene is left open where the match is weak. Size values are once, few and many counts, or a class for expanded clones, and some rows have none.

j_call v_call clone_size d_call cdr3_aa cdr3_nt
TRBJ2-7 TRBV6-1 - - CASSATTGSGEQYF TGTGCCAGCAGTGCAACTACAGGGTCGGGCGAGCAGTACTTC
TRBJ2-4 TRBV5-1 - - CASSLGGGIQYF TGCGCCAGCAGCTTGGGAGGGGGCATTCAGTACTTC
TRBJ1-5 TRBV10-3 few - CAITGKQPQHF TGTGCCATCACAGGGAAACAGCCCCAGCATTTT
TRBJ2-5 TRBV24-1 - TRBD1 CATSRGQGAGETQYF TGTGCCACCAGCCGGGGACAGGGGGCTGGAGAGACCCAGTACTTC
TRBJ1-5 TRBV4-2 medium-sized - CASSQDLLQPQHF TGTGCCAGCAGCCAAGATCTCCTACAGCCCCAGCATTTT
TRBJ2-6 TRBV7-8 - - CASSLVLGRSSGANVLTF TGTGCCAGCAGCTTAGTTCTGGGTCGGTCCTCTGGGGCCAACGTCCTGACTTTC
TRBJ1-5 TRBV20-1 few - CSAGQKGNQPQHF TGCAGTGCGGGTCAGAAAGGCAATCAGCCCCAGCATTTT
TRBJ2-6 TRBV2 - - CASSRTESGANVLTF TGTGCCAGCAGTCGGACAGAGTCTGGGGCCAACGTCCTGACTTTC
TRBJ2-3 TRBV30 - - CAWSVSPGRRTDTQYF TGTGCCTGGAGTGTAAGCCCGGGCCGCCGCACAGATACGCAGTATTTT
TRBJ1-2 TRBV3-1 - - CASSQDVVQGRGYTF TGTGCCAGCAGCCAAGATGTTGTACAAGGTCGCGGCTACACCTTC
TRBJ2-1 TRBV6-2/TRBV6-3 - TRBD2 CASSYPRLAGGLSSYNEQFF TGTGCCAGCAGTTACCCAAGACTAGCGGGAGGCCTGAGCTCCTACAATGAGCAGTTCTTC
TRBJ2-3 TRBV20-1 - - CSARAYTDTQYF TGCAGTGCTAGAGCATACACAGATACGCAGTATTTT
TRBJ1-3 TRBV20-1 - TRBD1 CSARDGTASGNTIYF TGCAGTGCTAGAGACGGGACAGCCTCTGGAAACACCATATATTTT
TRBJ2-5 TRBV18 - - CASSPLGREETQYF TGTGCCAGCTCACCGCTTGGCAGGGAAGAGACCCAGTACTTC
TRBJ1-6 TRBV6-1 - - CASSPIGILYSPLHF TGTGCCAGCAGCCCCATAGGGATTCTATATTCACCCCTCCACTTT
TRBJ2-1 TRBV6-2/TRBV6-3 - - CASKTPNNEQFF TGTGCCAGCAAGACCCCTAACAATGAGCAGTTCTTC
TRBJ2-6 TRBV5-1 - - CASSVATGANVLTF TGCGCCAGCAGCGTAGCTACAGGGGCCAACGTCCTGACTTTC